This T cell receptor beta chain was retrieved from a study of T cell repertoires in cytomegalovirus infection. TCRdb ran MiXCR on the reads and lists one entry per CDR3 protein. In the table there are some 300,000 distinct CDR3 sequences, around 10% of which are singletons. The CDR3 consists of 16 residues. The V gene's germline CDR1 is MNHEY and CDR2 SVGEGT. V lost 4 bases and J lost 2, with 16 bases in between. Sequenced sample: PBMCs. The chain combines TRBV6-2 or TRBV6-3 with TRBJ2-3; D ambiguous. The source is a human donor in good health (CMV status not recorded). Some clones in this sample may be carry-over from other donors' samples. DNA for the CDR3: TGTGCCAGCAGTTTTTCGTCCGGGTCAGACACAGATACGCAGTATTTT. Residues: CASSFSSGSDTDTQYF.